This TCR beta chain was captured by sequencing in a study of CD8+ T cells in alopecia areata. Sequencing templates came from extracted RNA that was reverse transcribed into cDNA. Method: immunoSEQ multiplex PCR; TCRdb's copy keeps in-frame clones and lacks some. The sample carries fewer than 250,000 clones, roughly two fifths recorded once. Findings and caveats of the study: Scalp clonality dropped significantly under tofacitinib, as did expanded CD8+ top-100 clones.

This clone was seen a few times. Its antigen is still unknown. Germline CDR1 reads WSHSY; CDR2 reads SAAADI. The CDR3 runs to 18 residues. The V gene end was trimmed by 4 bases and the J gene end by 2 bases; junction bases not matched to a gene: 11. Treatment indicated: oral pan-JAK inhibitor, 5-10 mg twice daily. The origin of this receptor is a human donor with alopecia areata. Sample: CD4+ T cells sorted from blood, taken between weeks 30 and 35, from a patient treated with tofacitinib. The chain couples TRBV10-2 to TRBJ2-6, with TRBD1 matching over 7 bases. The DNA for the CDR3 is TGCGCCAGCAGTGGACAGGGAAGGGCGTTTGCTGGGGCCAACGTCCTGACTTTC. This encodes CASSGQGRAFAGANVLTF.